The entry below describes one TCR beta chain. The antigen this receptor binds is unknown. Base qualities were left out, and no much larger clone turns up one base away. For sequencing of the TCRbeta CDR3 region, genomic DNA was extracted from the sorted cells. TCRbeta CDR3 regions were sequenced using the immunoSEQ Assay. This is the immuneACCESS table as TCRdb keeps it, with only in-frame sequences that have V and J called. A part of the clones is gone; compared with another copy, unresolved V genes explain less than half, and the rest is unexplained. Across this sample there are approximately 60,000 clones, with approximately 80% seen only once. Around 5% of the sample lies in the top ten. This entry is derived from a study of OX40 agonist ivuxolimab in advanced cancers. Regarding the complete study: Ivuxolimab, which targeted the costimulatory receptor OX40 (CD134), was an agonistic, fully human IgG2 monoclonal antibody. Intravenous ivuxolimab was administered to patients every 2 weeks at six dose levels: 0.01, 0.1, 0.3, 1.5, 3 and 10 mg/kg. Among the approximately 54 dose-escalation patients, about 19 had hepatocellular carcinoma, 15 melanoma, 9 renal cell carcinoma and 9 head and neck cancer. The dose-escalation cohort was about 86% male with a mean age of about 65 years, ranging from roughly 20 to 80. Patients were allowed to have had prior anti-PD-1, anti-PD-L1 or anti-CTLA-4 therapy, and 40% of the dose-escalation patients had been treated with checkpoint inhibitors. Partial responses occurred in three dose-escalation patients, of whom one had hepatocellular carcinoma and two had cutaneous melanoma. Peripheral TCRbeta sequencing aimed to test whether ivuxolimab altered TCR sequence diversity and caused clonal T-cell expansion. The paper reports the monotherapy dose-escalation portion (N of about 50 patients) of the phase I ivuxolimab trial. Results and caveats for the whole study, not just this receptor: The antigen specificity of the peripheral T cells that underwent clonal expansion was not determined. At doses from 0.1 to 3.0 mg/kg, clonal expansion was seen in both CD4+ and CD8+ blood T cells between baseline and week 6. Partial responders in the 0.1-3.0 mg/kg groups had among the lowest normalized peripheral clonal expansion, especially among CD8+ T cells. After ivuxolimab, more expanded clones were found on average in CD8+ T cells than in CD4+ T cells. Low levels of normalized T-cell clonal expansion were also seen in some patients who did not respond.

In the germline V gene, CDR1 corresponds to MGHRA and CDR2 to YSYEKL. Inclusive of the bounding cysteine and phenylalanine, the CDR3 is 15 residues long. Just CDR3 DNA is preserved here, 45 bases in frame from base 1. V loses 0 bases of germline sequence and J loses 1 base, and the interval between the two ends is 6 bases. The trial excluded patients who had a history of autoimmune disease or were on systemic immunosuppression. Peripheral blood for TCR sequencing was collected from all dose cohorts at baseline, on cycle 4 day 1, and on cycle 7 day 1. Samples came from an open-label, multicenter, first-in-human phase I dose-escalation trial of ivuxolimab. Adults with locally advanced or metastatic melanoma, renal cell, hepatocellular, or head and neck squamous cell carcinoma were enrolled in the trial. Before TCR sequencing, CD4+ and CD8+ T cells were separately sorted from peripheral blood.

The clonotype originates from an adult with an advanced solid tumor such as melanoma, head and neck, liver or kidney cancer. Sample: CD4+ or CD8+ T cells sorted from blood, taken in a trial of the OX40 agonist ivuxolimab. Recombination joined TRBV4-1 with TRBJ2-2; the D gene is unclear. The DNA is TGCGCCAGCAGCCAAGAAGGGCTGAACACCGGGGAGCTGTTTTTT. Translated, it reads CASSQEGLNTGELFF.